This T cell receptor (beta chain) stems from a study of a mutant IDH1 vaccine in newly diagnosed glioma. Looking at the study overall: Either 4-6 weeks after radiotherapy alone or alongside temozolomide, vaccination was begun. Antecedent treatment encompassed radiotherapy, temozolomide, or their combination; the majority received both.

Here immunoSEQ multiplex PCR was the method, and the copy in TCRdb shows in-frame clones only, minus some. The repertoire holds some 33,000 clones, with under 85% as singletons. Germline values: CDR1 MGHRA, CDR2 YSYEKL. The J segment lost 6 bases and the V segment lost 3 bases, leaving 8 bases of the junction unmatched. This CDR3 spans 16 amino acids. Comments on this clone: Its antigen remains unidentified.

The time point denotes: week 35, safety follow-up. All doses held 300 ug of mutant IDH1 20-mer peptide, with topical imiquimod. Administration of eight vaccinations to patients took place in weeks 1, 3, 5, 7, 11, 15, 19, 23. The receptor's source is a woman aged 30 to 39 with glioma. Some clones in this sample may be carry-over from other donors' samples. The V and J genes are TRBV4-1 and TRBJ2-3; TRBD2 matches 11 bases. The sequencing here drew on PBMCs, taken from a glioma patient whose treatment included an IDH1 peptide vaccine. The CDR3, as DNA: TGCGCCAGCAGCCAGGATAGCGGGAGGGCCCACGATACGCAGTATTTT. It is translated as CASSQDSGRAHDTQYF.